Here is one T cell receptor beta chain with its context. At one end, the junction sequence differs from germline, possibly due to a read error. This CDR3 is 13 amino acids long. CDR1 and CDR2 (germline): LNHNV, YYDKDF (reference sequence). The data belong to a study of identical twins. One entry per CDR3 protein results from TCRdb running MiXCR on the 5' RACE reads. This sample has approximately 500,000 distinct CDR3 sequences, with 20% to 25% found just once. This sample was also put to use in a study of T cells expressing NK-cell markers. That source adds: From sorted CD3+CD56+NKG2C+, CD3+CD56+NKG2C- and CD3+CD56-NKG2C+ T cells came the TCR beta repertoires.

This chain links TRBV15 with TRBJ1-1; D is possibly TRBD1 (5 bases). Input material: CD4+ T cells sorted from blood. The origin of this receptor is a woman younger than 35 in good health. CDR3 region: CATSRTENSEAFF. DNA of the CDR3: TGTGCCACCAGCAGGACAGAGAACTCTGAAGCTTTCTTT.